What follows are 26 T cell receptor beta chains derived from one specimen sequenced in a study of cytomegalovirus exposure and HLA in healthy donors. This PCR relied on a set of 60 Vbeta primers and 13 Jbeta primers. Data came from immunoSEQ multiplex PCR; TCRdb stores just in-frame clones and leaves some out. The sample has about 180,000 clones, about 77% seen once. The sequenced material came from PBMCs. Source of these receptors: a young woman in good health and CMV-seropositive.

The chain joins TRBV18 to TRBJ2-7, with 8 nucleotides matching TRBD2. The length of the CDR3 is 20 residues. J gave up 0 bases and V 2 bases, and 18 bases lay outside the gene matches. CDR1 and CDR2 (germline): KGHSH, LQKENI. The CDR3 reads CASSPSVLGGGLPGSYEQYF. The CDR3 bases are TGTGCCAGCTCACCAAGCGTCCTTGGCGGGGGGTTGCCCGGCTCCTACGAGCAGTACTTC.

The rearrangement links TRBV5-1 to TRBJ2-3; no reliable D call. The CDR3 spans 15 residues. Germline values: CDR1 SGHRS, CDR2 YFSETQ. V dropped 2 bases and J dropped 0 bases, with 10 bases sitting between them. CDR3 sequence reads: CASSLEEPSTDTQYF. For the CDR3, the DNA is TGCGCCAGCAGCTTAGAAGAGCCTAGCACAGATACGCAGTATTTT.

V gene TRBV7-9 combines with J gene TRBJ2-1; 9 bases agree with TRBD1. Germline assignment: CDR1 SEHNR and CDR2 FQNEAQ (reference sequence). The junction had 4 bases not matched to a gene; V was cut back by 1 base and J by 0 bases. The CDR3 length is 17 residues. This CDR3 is CASSLGTGVGSYNEQFF. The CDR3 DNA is TGTGCCAGCAGCTTAGGGACAGGGGTCGGCTCCTACAATGAGCAGTTCTTC.

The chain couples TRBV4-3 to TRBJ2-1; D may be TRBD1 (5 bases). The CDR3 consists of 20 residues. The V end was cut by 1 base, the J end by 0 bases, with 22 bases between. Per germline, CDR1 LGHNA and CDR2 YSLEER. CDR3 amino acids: CASSQGWNQDADSSYNEQFF. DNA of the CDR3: TGCGCCAGCAGCCAAGGATGGAACCAGGATGCCGACAGCTCCTACAATGAGCAGTTCTTC.

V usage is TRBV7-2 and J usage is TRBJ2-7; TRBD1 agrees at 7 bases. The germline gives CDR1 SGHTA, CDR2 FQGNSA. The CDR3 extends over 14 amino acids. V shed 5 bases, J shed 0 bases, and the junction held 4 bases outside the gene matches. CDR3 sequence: CASSRQGSSYEQYF. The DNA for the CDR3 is TGTGCCAGCAGCCGACAGGGTAGCTCCTACGAGCAGTACTTC.

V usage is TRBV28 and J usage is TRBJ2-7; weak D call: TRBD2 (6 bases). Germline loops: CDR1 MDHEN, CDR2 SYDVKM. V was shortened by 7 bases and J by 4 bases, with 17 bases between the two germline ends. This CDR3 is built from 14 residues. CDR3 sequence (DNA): TGTGCCAGCAAGGAGGGTGGGGATCCATACGAGCAGTACTTC. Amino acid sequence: CASKEGGDPYEQYF. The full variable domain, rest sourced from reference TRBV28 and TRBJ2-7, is DVKVTQSSRYLVKRTGEKVFLECVQDMDHENMFWYRQDPGLGLRLIYFSYDVKMKEKGDIPEGYSVSREKKERFSLILESASTNQTSMYLCASKEGGDPYEQYFGPGTRLTVT.

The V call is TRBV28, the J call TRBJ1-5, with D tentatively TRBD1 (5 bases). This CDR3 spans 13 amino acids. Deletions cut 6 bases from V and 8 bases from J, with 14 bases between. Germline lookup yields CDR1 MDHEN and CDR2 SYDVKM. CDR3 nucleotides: TGTGCCAGCAGGCGGGACGGGAGGGAGCCCCAGCATTTT. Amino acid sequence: CASRRDGREPQHF.

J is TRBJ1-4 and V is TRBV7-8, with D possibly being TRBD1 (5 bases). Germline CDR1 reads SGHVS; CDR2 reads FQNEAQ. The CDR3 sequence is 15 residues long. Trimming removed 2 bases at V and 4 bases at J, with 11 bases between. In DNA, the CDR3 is TGTGCCAGCAGCTTAAGGGGTACCGGTAATGAAAAACTGTTTTTT. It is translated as CASSLRGTGNEKLFF.

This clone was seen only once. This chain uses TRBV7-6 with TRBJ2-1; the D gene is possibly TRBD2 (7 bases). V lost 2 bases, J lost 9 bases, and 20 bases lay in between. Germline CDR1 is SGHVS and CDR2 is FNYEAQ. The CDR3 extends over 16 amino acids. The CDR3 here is CASSLRNGGPQGEQFF. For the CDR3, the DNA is TGTGCCAGCAGCTTAAGGAACGGGGGGCCTCAAGGTGAGCAGTTCTTC.

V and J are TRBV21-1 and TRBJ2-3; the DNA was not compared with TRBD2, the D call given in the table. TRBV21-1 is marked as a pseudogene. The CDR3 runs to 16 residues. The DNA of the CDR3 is TGTGCCAGCAGCAAAGGGTTGAGGAATAGCACAGATACGCAGTATTTT. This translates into CASSKGLRNSTDTQYF.

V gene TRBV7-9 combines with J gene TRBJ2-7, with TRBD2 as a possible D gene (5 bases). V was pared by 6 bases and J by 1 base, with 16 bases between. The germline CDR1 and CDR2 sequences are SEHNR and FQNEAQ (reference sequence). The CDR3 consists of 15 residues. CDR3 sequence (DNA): TGTGCCAGCAGGGCAGGACTCGGGCCTTCCTACGAGCAGTACTTC. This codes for CASRAGLGPSYEQYF.

The CDR3 sequence is CASSPRDRGRLPLHF. In nucleotides, the CDR3 is TGTGCCAGCAGTCCCCGGGACAGGGGACGGTTACCCCTCCACTTT. J is TRBJ1-6 and V is TRBV28; 10 bases align to TRBD1. Germline V gene sequence: CDR1 MDHEN, CDR2 SYDVKM. This CDR3 is built from 15 residues. The J segment lost 12 bases and the V segment lost 5 bases, leaving 10 bases of the junction unmatched.

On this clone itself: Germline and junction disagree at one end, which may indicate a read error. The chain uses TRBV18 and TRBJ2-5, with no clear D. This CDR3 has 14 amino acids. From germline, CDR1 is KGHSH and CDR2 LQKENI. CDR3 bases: TGTGCCAGCTTACCACCGGCCTTACAAGAGACCCAGTACTTC. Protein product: CASLPPALQETQYF.

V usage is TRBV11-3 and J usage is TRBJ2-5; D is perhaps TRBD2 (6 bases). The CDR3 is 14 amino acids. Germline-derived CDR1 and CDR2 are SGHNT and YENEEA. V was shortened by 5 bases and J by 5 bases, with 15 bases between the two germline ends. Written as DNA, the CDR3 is TGTGCCAGCAGCCAGGGAGGCGGGCGGGAGACCCAGTACTTC. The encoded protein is CASSQGGGRETQYF.

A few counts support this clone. CDR3 sequence reads: CASSLDTRSYGYTF. In DNA form, the CDR3 reads TGTGCCAGCAGCTTAGATACTAGGTCCTATGGCTACACCTTC. This chain connects TRBV7-2 to TRBJ1-2; the D is unclear. The CDR3 length is 14 residues. V lost 1 base and J lost 4, with 10 bases in between. Germline assignment: CDR1 SGHTA and CDR2 FQGNSA.

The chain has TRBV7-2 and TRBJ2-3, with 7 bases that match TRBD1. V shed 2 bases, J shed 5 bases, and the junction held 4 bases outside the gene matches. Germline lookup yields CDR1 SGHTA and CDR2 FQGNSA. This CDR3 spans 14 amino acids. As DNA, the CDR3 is TGTGCCAGCAGCTTACAAGGGGGCAAAGATACGCAGTATTTT. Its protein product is CASSLQGGKDTQYF.

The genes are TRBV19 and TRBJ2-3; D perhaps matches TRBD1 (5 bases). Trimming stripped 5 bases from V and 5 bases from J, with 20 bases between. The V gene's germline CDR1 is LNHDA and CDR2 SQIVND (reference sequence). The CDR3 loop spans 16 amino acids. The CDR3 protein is CASSSSPQGLRDTQYF. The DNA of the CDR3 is TGTGCCAGTAGTTCTTCCCCCCAGGGCTTGAGAGATACGCAGTATTTT. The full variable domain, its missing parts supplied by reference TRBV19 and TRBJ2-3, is DGGITQSPKYLFRKEGQNVTLSCEQNLNHDAMYWYRQDPGQGLRLIYYSQIVNDFQKGDIAEGYSVSREKKESFPLTVTSAQKNPTAFYLCASSSSPQGLRDTQYFGPGTRLTVL.

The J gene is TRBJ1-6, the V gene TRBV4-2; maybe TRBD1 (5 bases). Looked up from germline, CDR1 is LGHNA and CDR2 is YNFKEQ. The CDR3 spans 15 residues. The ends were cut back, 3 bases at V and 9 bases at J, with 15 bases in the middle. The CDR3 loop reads CASSQNHRNTSPLHF. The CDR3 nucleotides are TGTGCCAGCAGCCAGAACCACAGGAATACTTCACCCCTCCACTTT.

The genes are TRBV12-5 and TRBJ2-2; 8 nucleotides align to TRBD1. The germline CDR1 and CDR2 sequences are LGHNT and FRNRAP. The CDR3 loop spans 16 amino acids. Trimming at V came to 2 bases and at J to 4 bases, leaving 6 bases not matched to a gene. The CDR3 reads CASGLQRTGITGELFF. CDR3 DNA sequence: TGTGCTAGTGGTTTGCAACGGACAGGGATCACCGGGGAGCTGTTTTTT. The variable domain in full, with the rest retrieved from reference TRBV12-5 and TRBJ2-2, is DARVTQTPRHKVTEMGQEVTMRCQPILGHNTVFWYRQTMMQGLELLAYFRNRAPLDDSGMPKDRFSAEMPDATLATLKIQPSEPRDSAVYFCASGLQRTGITGELFFGEGSRLTVL.

Written as DNA, the CDR3 is TGTGCCAGCAGTTTAACGAGGAGGGGAGGGAACACTGAAGCTTTCTTT. This gives the protein CASSLTRRGGNTEAFF. The chain uses TRBV28 and TRBJ1-1, with a possible D match to TRBD1 (5 bases). This CDR3 has 16 amino acids. Trimming cost V 2 bases and J 1 base, with 14 bases left between them. CDR1 is MDHEN and CDR2 is SYDVKM in the germline V gene.

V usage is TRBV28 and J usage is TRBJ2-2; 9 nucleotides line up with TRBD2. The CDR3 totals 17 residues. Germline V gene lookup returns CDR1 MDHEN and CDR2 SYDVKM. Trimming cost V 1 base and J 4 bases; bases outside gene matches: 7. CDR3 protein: CASSLYAGGLGTGELFF. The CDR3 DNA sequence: TGTGCCAGCAGTTTATATGCGGGGGGGCTGGGCACCGGGGAGCTGTTTTTT.

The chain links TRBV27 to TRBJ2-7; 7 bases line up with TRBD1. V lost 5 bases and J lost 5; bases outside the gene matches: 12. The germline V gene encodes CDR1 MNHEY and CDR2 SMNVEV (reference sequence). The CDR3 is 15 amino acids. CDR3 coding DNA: TGTGCCAGCAGTAAAGGGACAGCCGCCTTCCACGAGCAGTACTTC. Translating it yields CASSKGTAAFHEQYF.

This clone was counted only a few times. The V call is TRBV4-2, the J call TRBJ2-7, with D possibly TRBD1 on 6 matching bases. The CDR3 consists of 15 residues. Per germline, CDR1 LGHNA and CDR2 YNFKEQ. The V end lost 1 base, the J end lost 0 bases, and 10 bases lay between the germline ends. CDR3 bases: TGTGCCAGCAGCCAAGGGACAGTGAGCTCCTACGAGCAGTACTTC. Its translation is CASSQGTVSSYEQYF.

The CDR3 region is CASSYTRNTEAFF. CDR3 nucleotides: TGTGCCAGCAGCTATACAAGGAACACTGAAGCTTTCTTT. This chain joins TRBV5-8 and TRBJ1-1, with unresolved D. From germline, CDR1 is SGHTS and CDR2 YDEGEE. The CDR3 length is 13 residues. V lost 3 bases and J lost 1, with 7 bases in between.

CDR3: CASSSSTGIAFF. CDR3 in DNA: TGTGCCAGCAGCTCGTCGACAGGGATAGCGTTCTTC. The chain uses TRBV7-9 and TRBJ2-1; 7 positions agree with TRBD1. After removal of 4 bases from V and 15 bases from J, the junction contained 9 bases not matched to a gene. This CDR3 region has 12 residues. Germline-derived CDR1 and CDR2 are SEHNR and FQNEAQ (reference sequence).

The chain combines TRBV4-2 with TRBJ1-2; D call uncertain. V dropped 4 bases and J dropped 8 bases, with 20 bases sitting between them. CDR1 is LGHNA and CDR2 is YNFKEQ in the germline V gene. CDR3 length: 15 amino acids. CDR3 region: CASSPRAGGLWGYTF. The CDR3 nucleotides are TGTGCCAGCAGCCCCCGGGCAGGAGGGTTGTGGGGCTACACCTTC.